The next 18 T cell receptor beta chains were all read from a single sample in a study of blood T cell repertoires in COVID-19. The table came from immunoSEQ multiplex PCR; TCRdb's copy has only in-frame clones and leaves some out. Of approximately 70,000 clones detected, just under 90% appear once; the ten largest clones hold around 6.7%. Sequenced material: peripheral blood. The receptors shown here come from a woman aged 80 or older with active COVID-19.

The J gene is TRBJ2-5, the V gene TRBV28, with 9 bases that match TRBD2. Trimming cost V 5 bases and J 3 bases; bases outside gene matches: 7. Germline-derived CDR1 and CDR2 are MDHEN and SYDVKM. This CDR3 comprises 15 residues. The CDR3 bases are TGTGCCAGCAGTATGCCGACTAGCGGAAAAGAGACCCAGTACTTC. As protein: CASSMPTSGKETQYF.

This clone was found once. The chain combines TRBV7-3 with TRBJ2-1; D possibly corresponds to TRBD2 (5 bases). This CDR3 is built from 15 residues. V was shortened by 0 bases and J by 0 bases, with 6 bases between the two germline ends. The germline gives CDR1 SGHTA, CDR2 FQGTGA. The CDR3 coding sequence is TGTGCCAGCAGCTTAACAGGGAGCTCCTACAATGAGCAGTTCTTC. This codes for CASSLTGSSYNEQFF. Combining the CDR3 with reference TRBV7-3 and TRBJ2-1 gives the whole variable domain GAGVSQTPSNKVTEKGKYVELRCDPISGHTALYWYRQSLGQGPEFLIYFQGTGAADDSGLPNDRFFAVRPEGSVSTLKIQRTERGDSAVYLCASSLTGSSYNEQFFGPGTRLTVL.

This chain uses TRBV4-1 with TRBJ2-7; D is unclear. CDR3 size: 15 residues. The germline V gene has CDR1 MGHRA and CDR2 YSYEKL. V lost 0 bases to trimming and J lost 4 bases, with 13 bases between them. CDR3 nucleotide sequence: TGCGCCAGCAGCCAAGATGTCACAGATCTATACGAGCAGTACTTC. Protein sequence: CASSQDVTDLYEQYF.

V is TRBV20-1 and J is TRBJ1-1, with unresolved D. The CDR3 totals 14 residues. Germline CDR1 is DFQATT and CDR2 is SNEGSKA (reference sequence). V was pared by 3 bases and J by 5 bases, with 16 bases between. The CDR3: CSASLVARLTEAFF. CDR3 bases: TGCAGTGCTAGTTTAGTTGCCAGGCTGACTGAAGCTTTCTTT.

This clone was observed a few times. V usage is TRBV28 and J usage is TRBJ1-2; possible D gene TRBD1, 5 bases. Germline V CDR1 and CDR2: MDHEN, SYDVKM. The CDR3 sequence is 18 residues long. Trimming removed 6 bases from V and 0 bases from J, with 23 bases in between. The CDR3 DNA reads TGTGCCAGCAGCGGCGCCTTGTCGGGGGTTACGACTAACTATGGCTACACCTTC. As protein: CASSGALSGVTTNYGYTF.

The V call is TRBV7-9, the J call TRBJ1-1; D unresolved. The CDR3 totals 15 residues. With 0 bases removed from V and 5 bases from J, the gap between germline ends came to 13 bases. The germline V gene has CDR1 SEHNR and CDR2 FQNEAQ (reference sequence). The CDR3 nucleotides read TGTGCCAGCAGCTTAGCGTCACGGGGAGGAACTGAAGCTTTCTTT. Translating gives CASSLASRGGTEAFF.

This clone was counted a single time. V usage is TRBV19 and J usage is TRBJ1-4, with D perhaps TRBD1 (5 bases). V was cut by 2 bases and J by 7 bases, with 8 bases left in between. The CDR3 is 13 amino acids. Germline V lookup: CDR1 LNHDA, CDR2 SQIVND (reference sequence). CDR3 sequence: CASSIQGGEKLFF. The CDR3 nucleotides read TGTGCCAGTAGTATACAGGGTGGTGAAAAACTGTTTTTT.

The rearrangement joins TRBV25-1 to TRBJ2-7; 8 positions agree with TRBD1. The CDR3 has 14 residues. V was clipped by 3 bases and J by 3 bases; unmatched bases: 4. Looked up from germline, CDR1 is MGHDK and CDR2 is SYGVNS. This CDR3 reads CASSDRGRGYEQYF. DNA of the CDR3: TGTGCCAGCAGTGACAGGGGGCGCGGCTACGAGCAGTACTTC.

This chain links TRBV18 with TRBJ1-1; the match to TRBD1 covers 9 bases. Germline V gives CDR1 KGHSH, CDR2 LQKENI. The length of the CDR3 is 15 residues. V was clipped by 4 bases and J by 4 bases; unmatched bases: 7. The CDR3 coding sequence is TGTGCCAGCTCACTGACAGGGGGAGAGTCCACTGAAGCTTTCTTT. Encoded protein: CASSLTGGESTEAFF.

This clone was counted a single time. The rearrangement links TRBV27 to TRBJ2-2; 11 positions match TRBD2. Per the germline V gene, CDR1 is MNHEY and CDR2 is SMNVEV (reference sequence). V shed 2 bases, J shed 9 bases, and the junction held 8 bases outside the gene matches. The CDR3 consists of 16 residues. This CDR3 reads CASSLRASGRTRELFF. DNA of the CDR3: TGTGCCAGCAGTTTAAGGGCTAGCGGGAGGACTAGGGAGCTGTTTTTT.

The gene calls are TRBV29-1 and TRBJ1-4; 7 nucleotides agree with TRBD1. Unmatched junction bases numbered 7, after V lost 4 bases and J lost 5 bases. The CDR3 length is 14 residues. Germline V lookup: CDR1 SQVTM, CDR2 ANQGSEA. CDR3 DNA sequence: TGCAGCGTTGGCGGACAGGCCTCCAATGAAAAACTGTTTTTT. Translation gives CSVGGQASNEKLFF.

The chain couples TRBV19 to TRBJ2-1, with TRBD2 as a possible D gene (6 bases). V lost 6 bases, J lost 4 bases, and 13 bases lay in between. CDR3 size: 14 residues. In germline, CDR1 is LNHDA, CDR2 SQIVND (reference sequence). The CDR3 DNA sequence: TGTGCCAGTAGGAGGTCTAGCGTTTACAATGAGCAGTTCTTC. Its translation: CASRRSSVYNEQFF. The complete variable domain, with remaining parts taken from reference TRBV19 and TRBJ2-1, reads DGGITQSPKYLFRKEGQNVTLSCEQNLNHDAMYWYRQDPGQGLRLIYYSQIVNDFQKGDIAEGYSVSREKKESFPLTVTSAQKNPTAFYLCASRRSSVYNEQFFGPGTRLTVL.

V and J are TRBV4-3 and TRBJ2-3; tentatively, D is TRBD2 (6 bases). Germline V gives CDR1 LGHNA, CDR2 YSLEER. The V end was cut by 1 base, the J end by 5 bases, with 13 bases between. The CDR3 is made up of 15 amino acids. In DNA form, the CDR3 reads TGCGCCAGCAGCCAAGCTAGGAGGGTTGGAGATACGCAGTATTTT. This codes for CASSQARRVGDTQYF.

The CDR3 spells CASTDPGVMYEQFF. Here the CDR3 DNA reads TGTGCCAGTACGGACCCGGGGGTGATGTATGAGCAGTTCTTC. V and J are TRBV19 and TRBJ2-1; D possibly corresponds to TRBD2 (6 bases). CDR3 size: 14 residues. CDR1 is LNHDA, CDR2 SQIVND, per germline (reference sequence). Deletions cut 7 bases from V and 8 bases from J, with 18 bases between.

The rearrangement uses TRBV7-8 and TRBJ1-3, with a weak D call TRBD1 (5 bases). In germline, CDR1 is SGHVS, CDR2 FQNEAQ. V lost 5 bases and J 0 bases, leaving 8 bases between the germline ends. The CDR3 is 14 amino acids. This chain's CDR3 is CASSVTDSGNTIYF. The CDR3 DNA reads TGTGCCAGCAGCGTGACAGACTCTGGAAACACCATATATTTT. The full variable domain, completed using reference TRBV7-8 and TRBJ1-3, is GAGVSQSPRYKVAKRGQDVALRCDPISGHVSLFWYQQALGQGPEFLTYFQNEAQLDKSGLPSDRFFAERPEGSVSTLKIQRTQQEDSAVYLCASSVTDSGNTIYFGEGSWLTVV.

CDR3 amino acids: CASSYYRGPFNEKLFF. CDR3 in DNA: TGTGCCAGTAGTTACTACAGGGGACCTTTTAATGAAAAACTGTTTTTT. The chain combines TRBV19 with TRBJ1-4; TRBD1 matches at 7 bases. Germline V lookup: CDR1 LNHDA, CDR2 SQIVND (reference sequence). The CDR3 contains 16 residues. V dropped 5 bases and J dropped 4; count of bases not matched to a gene: 10.

V and J are TRBV19 and TRBJ1-3, with TRBD1 as a possible D gene (5 bases). Germline-derived CDR1 and CDR2 are LNHDA and SQIVND (reference sequence). The CDR3 runs to 18 residues. V was shortened by 6 bases and J by 0 bases, with 21 bases between the two germline ends. The CDR3 sequence is CASSLGLYRTSSGNTIYF. CDR3 DNA: TGTGCCAGTAGCTTGGGGTTATACAGGACAAGCTCTGGAAACACCATATATTTT.

V and J are TRBV27 and TRBJ2-1; 7 bases map to TRBD2. Trimming removed 2 bases from V and 7 bases from J; junction bases left unmatched: 8. This CDR3 is built from 15 residues. Germline values: CDR1 MNHEY, CDR2 SMNVEV (reference sequence). CDR3 loop: CASSLLGGPWNEQFF. CDR3 sequence (DNA): TGTGCCAGCAGTTTACTGGGAGGGCCTTGGAATGAGCAGTTCTTC.